This T cell receptor (beta chain) comes out of a study of T cells expressing NK-cell markers. For the study at large: One of the eight sequenced donors was seronegative, whereas the other seven were HCMV-seropositive.

No DNA is given; TCRdb re-called the 5' RACE reads and lists each CDR3 protein once. There are a few hundred thousand distinct CDR3 sequences in the sample, with roughly 3.4% held by the top ten. CDR1 is LNHDA and CDR2 is SQIVND in the germline V gene (reference sequence). The CDR3 is 13 residues long. The chain is built from TRBV19 and TRBJ1-5. The receptor comes from a man between 18 and 35 years old in good health. Sequenced material: blood T cells: a sorted CD56 or NKG2C T cell subset, CD4+ or CD8+ T cells, or bulk PBMC T cells (not recorded which). The CDR3 loop reads CASSMGQRGPQHF.